This T cell receptor beta chain came from a study of human T cells and chemical hapten exposure. Unique molecular identifiers were affixed to discrete cDNA molecules within the library. TCRdb reanalysed the RACE reads using MiXCR and keeps one entry per CDR3 protein. The data contain under 300,000 distinct CDR3 sequences, 7.5% to 9% of them singletons. This clonotype occurred a few times. With 0 bases removed from V and 1 base from J, the gap between germline ends came to 14 bases. This CDR3 spans 17 amino acids. Germline V lookup: CDR1 SGHRS, CDR2 YFSETQ. Regarding time point: pre-sensitization, week 0. Treatment in this sample: therapeutic diphenylcyclopropenone sensitization with weekly scalp DPC.

This clonotype originated in a man between 18 and 29 years old with alopecia areata. Some clones in this sample may be carry-over from other donors' samples. The V call is TRBV5-1, the J call TRBJ2-1; D unresolved. The source material was whole blood, sampled in connection with sensitization to the hapten diphenylcyclopropenone (DPC). CDR3 region: CASSLGVSEDSYNEQFF. CDR3 DNA: TGCGCCAGCAGCTTGGGGGTCAGCGAAGATTCCTACAATGAGCAGTTCTTC.